This entry is about one T cell receptor beta chain. Two negative PCRs, clearance, or symptom resolution were required of recovered Cohort 3 donors. The CDR3 totals 15 residues. With 3 bases removed from V and 2 bases from J, the gap between germline ends came to 14 bases. Germline assignment: CDR1 SGDLS and CDR2 YYNGEE. This entry comes from a study of blood T cell repertoires in COVID-19. Overall study: The study drew acute and convalescent COVID-19 samples from the United States, Italy and Spain.

Assay used: immunoSEQ multiplex PCR; TCRdb lists only in-frame clones, some missing. Of hundreds of thousands of clones in the sample, 85% are singletons; the top ten hold around 19%. The origin of this receptor is a man aged 35-49 years who had recovered from COVID-19. The sample taken for sequencing was PBMCs or T cells enriched from blood (not recorded which). The rearrangement joins TRBV9 to TRBJ1-2; D not certain. The CDR3 here is CASSGARQTNYGYTF. The CDR3 DNA is TGTGCCAGCAGCGGAGCCAGGCAGACCAACTATGGCTACACCTTC.